These T cell receptor beta chains were read from a single sample in a study of shared clonotypes between healthy human individuals. Data came from immunoSEQ multiplex PCR; TCRdb stores just in-frame clones and leaves some out. The sample contains millions of clones, 90% to 95% of which appear only once. Sequenced input: naive CD4+ T cells from PBMCs. The receptors shown here come from a man aged 18 to 35 in good health. Some clones in this sample may be carry-over from other donors' samples. CDR3s include the opening cysteine and the closing phenylalanine or tryptophan. Each record gives: clone size, J gene, V gene, D gene, CDR3 protein, CDR3 DNA. The D gene is left open where the match is weak. Only part of the rows carry a size: once, few, many, or a class if the clone is expanded.

.	TRBJ2-3	TRBV5-1	TRBD2	CASSKGRTSGSGADTQYF	TGCGCCAGCAGTAAAGGGAGGACTAGCGGGAGTGGTGCAGATACGCAGTATTTT
once	TRBJ1-3	TRBV25-1	.	CASSGSSGNTIYF	TGTGCCAGCAGTGGGAGCTCTGGAAACACCATATATTTT
.	TRBJ2-1	TRBV18	.	CASSPLNGALSYNEQFF	TGTGCCAGCTCACCACTCAACGGGGCTCTTTCCTACAATGAGCAGTTCTTC
few	TRBJ1-1	TRBV28	.	CASSLWVPPEAFF	TGTGCCAGCAGTTTATGGGTCCCCCCTGAAGCTTTCTTT
.	TRBJ1-5	TRBV28	TRBD1	CATGPGQEQPQHF	TGTGCCACCGGACCGGGACAGGAACAGCCCCAGCATTTT
.	TRBJ1-5	TRBV6-1	.	CASSENTPPSSGESNQPQHF	TGTGCCAGCAGTGAAAATACTCCCCCGAGTTCGGGGGAGAGCAATCAGCCCCAGCATTTT
.	TRBJ2-7	TRBV7-2	.	CASSLDPGSSYEQYF	TGTGCCAGCAGCTTAGATCCGGGGAGCTCCTACGAGCAGTACTTC
.	TRBJ2-1	TRBV6-6	.	CASSYSLYNEQFF	TGTGCCAGCAGTTACTCGTTATACAATGAGCAGTTCTTC
.	TRBJ1-5	TRBV19	.	CASSMSQFQPQHF	TGTGCCAGTAGTATGAGCCAGTTTCAGCCCCAGCATTTT
.	TRBJ2-7	TRBV7-9	.	CASSLASRAYEQYF	TGTGCCAGCAGCTTAGCGAGCAGGGCCTACGAGCAGTACTTC
.	TRBJ1-1	TRBV18	.	CASSPPTVTEAFF	TGTGCCAGCTCACCACCGACAGTCACTGAAGCTTTCTTT
.	TRBJ1-5	TRBV28	TRBD1	CASSPQGQGSNQPQHF	TGTGCCAGCAGCCCCCAGGGACAGGGGAGCAATCAGCCCCAGCATTTT
.	TRBJ2-1	TRBV7-9	.	CASSLSSGIISEQFF	TGTGCCAGCAGCTTATCAAGCGGTATTATATCGGAGCAGTTCTTC
once	TRBJ2-5	TRBV10-3	.	CATNRQEQETQYF	TGTGCCACCAACCGACAGGAACAAGAGACCCAGTACTTC
.	TRBJ1-1	TRBV5-4	.	CASSLLGNPNTEAFF	TGTGCCAGCAGCTTGTTAGGAAACCCGAACACTGAAGCTTTCTTT
.	TRBJ2-5	TRBV5-1	TRBD1	CASSRQGSREETQYF	TGCGCCAGCAGCCGACAGGGGTCCCGAGAAGAGACCCAGTACTTC
.	TRBJ2-1	TRBV5-1	TRBD2	CASSPRVGGRRDEQFF	TGCGCCAGCAGCCCCCGGGTTGGCGGGAGACGCGATGAGCAGTTCTTC
.	TRBJ1-2	TRBV28	TRBD1	CASTPQGGTSNYGYTF	TGTGCCAGCACCCCCCAGGGGGGTACTTCTAACTATGGCTACACCTTC
.	TRBJ2-7	TRBV2	.	CASSEDLSGEQYF	TGTGCCAGCAGTGAGGACCTCTCGGGGGAGCAGTACTTC
.	TRBJ2-3	TRBV7-9	TRBD2	CASSPGLAGGDTQYF	TGTGCCAGCAGCCCCGGGCTAGCGGGAGGGGATACGCAGTATTTT
.	TRBJ2-3	TRBV7-9	.	CASSLRHKSTDTQYF	TGTGCCAGCAGCTTAAGACACAAGAGCACAGATACGCAGTATTTT
.	TRBJ2-2	TRBV9	.	CASSVDSGLSTGELFF	TGTGCCAGCAGCGTAGACTCGGGACTGTCCACCGGGGAGCTGTTTTTT
.	TRBJ2-1	TRBV6-1	TRBD2	CASITLAGAYNEQFF	TGTGCCAGCATTACTCTAGCGGGAGCGTACAATGAGCAGTTCTTC
.	TRBJ1-1	TRBV14	.	CASSQGMNTEAFF	TGTGCCAGCAGCCAAGGTATGAACACTGAAGCTTTCTTT
.	TRBJ1-3	TRBV2	TRBD1	CASSPMGGTGSGPIYF	TGTGCCAGCAGCCCCATGGGAGGGACAGGGTCTGGTCCCATATATTTT
.	TRBJ2-5	TRBV2	.	CASSEARETQYF	TGTGCCAGCAGTGAAGCTCGGGAGACCCAGTACTTC
.	TRBJ1-5	TRBV7-2	.	CASSLVSDYNQPQHF	TGTGCCAGCAGCTTAGTGAGTGATTACAATCAGCCCCAGCATTTT
.	TRBJ2-1	TRBV5-1	.	CASSLLGDSVNEQFF	TGCGCCAGCAGCTTGTTAGGAGACAGTGTCAATGAGCAGTTCTTC
once	TRBJ1-1	TRBV6-1	.	CASEGRHLNTEAFF	TGTGCCAGCGAAGGGAGGCATTTGAACACTGAAGCTTTCTTT
.	TRBJ2-2	TRBV6-5	.	CASRWGTGELFF	TGTGCCAGCCGCTGGGGCACCGGGGAGCTGTTTTTT
.	TRBJ1-2	TRBV5-4	TRBD1	CASSLGGVGDRTYGYTF	TGTGCCAGCAGCTTGGGAGGTGTAGGGGACAGGACGTATGGCTACACCTTC